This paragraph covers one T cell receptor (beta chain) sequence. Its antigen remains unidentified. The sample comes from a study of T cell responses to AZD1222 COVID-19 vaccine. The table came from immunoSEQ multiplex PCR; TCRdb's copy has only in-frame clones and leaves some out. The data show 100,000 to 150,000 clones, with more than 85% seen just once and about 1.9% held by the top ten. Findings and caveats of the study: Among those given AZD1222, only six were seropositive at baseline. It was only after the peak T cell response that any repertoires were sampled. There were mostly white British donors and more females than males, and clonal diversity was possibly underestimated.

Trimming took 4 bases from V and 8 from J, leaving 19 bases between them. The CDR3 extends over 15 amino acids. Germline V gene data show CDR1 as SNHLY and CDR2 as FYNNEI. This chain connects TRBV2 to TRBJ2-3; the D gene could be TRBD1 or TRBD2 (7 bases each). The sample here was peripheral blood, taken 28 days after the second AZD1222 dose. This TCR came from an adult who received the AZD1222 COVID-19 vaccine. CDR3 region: CASSARTGLDGTQYF. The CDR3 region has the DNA TGTGCCAGCAGTGCCCGGACAGGACTAGATGGTACGCAGTATTTT.